Below, 31 T cell receptor beta chains from the same sample are listed, as sequenced in a study of immune evolution from preneoplasia to lung adenocarcinoma. Assay used: immunoSEQ multiplex PCR; TCRdb lists only in-frame clones, some missing. The repertoire holds around 21,000 clones, with roughly 76% as singletons. Sequenced material: FFPE invasive lung adenocarcinoma tissue. These TCRs come from a person in their sixties or seventies with lung adenocarcinoma.

The V call is TRBV29-1, the J call TRBJ2-7; weak D call: TRBD1 (6 bases). The CDR3 is 12 amino acids. Germline CDR1 is SQVTM and CDR2 is ANQGSEA. The V gene lost 2 bases and the J gene lost 3 bases, with 8 bases spanning the gap. This CDR3 is CSVELDSYEQYF. CDR3 DNA: TGCAGCGTTGAACTGGACAGCTACGAGCAGTACTTC.

Concerning this clone: In the same sample, other DNA sequences code for this CDR3. This chain uses TRBV28 with TRBJ2-7; D call uncertain. The germline V gene has CDR1 MDHEN and CDR2 SYDVKM. Trimming took off 3 bases at V and 3 bases at J, with 6 bases between the two ends. This CDR3 spans 12 amino acids. The CDR3 loop is CASSFQNYEQYF. The CDR3 region has the DNA TGTGCCAGCAGTTTTCAGAACTACGAGCAGTACTTC.

The chain has TRBV19 and TRBJ2-1, with D possibly TRBD1 on 6 matching bases. Deletions cut 4 bases from V and 4 bases from J, with 14 bases between. The CDR3 contains 15 residues. Looked up from germline, CDR1 is LNHDA and CDR2 is SQIVND (reference sequence). The CDR3 region has the DNA TGTGCCAGTAGTACAACGGCAGGGGATTACAATGAGCAGTTCTTC. This gives the protein CASSTTAGDYNEQFF.

The chain uses TRBV5-4 and TRBJ2-1; TRBD2 aligns across 9 bases. The CDR3 extends over 16 amino acids. Germline V gene lookup returns CDR1 SGHNT and CDR2 YYREEE (reference sequence). V lost 4 bases, J lost 2 bases, and 7 bases stayed unmatched. The chain's CDR3 is CASSRASGTTYNEQFF. The DNA for the CDR3 is TGTGCCAGCAGCCGCGCTAGCGGGACTACCTACAATGAGCAGTTCTTC.

Notes on this clone: Within the sample, other DNA sequences also encode this same CDR3. The chain recombines TRBV6-5 with TRBJ1-5, with D perhaps TRBD1 (6 bases). The V gene lost 8 bases and the J gene lost 3 bases, with 14 bases spanning the gap. Germline-derived CDR1 and CDR2 are MNHEY and SVGAGI. The CDR3 totals 14 residues. Here the CDR3 reads CASSPDSPNQPQHF. DNA of the CDR3: TGTGCCAGCTCCCCGGACAGTCCCAATCAGCCCCAGCATTTT.

This sequence joins TRBV2 and TRBJ1-2, with 9 bases aligning to TRBD1. The ends lost 6 bases at V and 8 bases at J; junction bases unmatched: 7. CDR1 and CDR2 from the germline V gene are SNHLY and FYNNEI. This CDR3 region has 13 residues. CDR3: CASRGATGGGYTF. The DNA of the CDR3 is TGTGCCAGCAGGGGGGCTACAGGGGGCGGCTACACCTTC. Full variable domain (rest looked up from reference TRBV2 and TRBJ1-2): EPEVTQTPSHQVTQMGQEVILRCVPISNHLYFYWYRQILGQKVEFLVSFYNNEISEKSEIFDDQFSVERPDGSNFTLKIRSTKLEDSAMYFCASRGATGGGYTFGSGTRLTVV.

V and J are TRBV20-1 and TRBJ1-1; D not resolved. V was trimmed by 7 bases and J by 7 bases, leaving 10 bases between them. Germline values: CDR1 DFQATT, CDR2 SNEGSKA (reference sequence). CDR3 length equals 10 residues. CDR3 protein: CSVSLIEAFF. In DNA, the CDR3 is TGCAGTGTTAGCCTAATTGAAGCTTTCTTT.

The chain carries TRBV5-4 and TRBJ2-7; TRBD2 matches at 8 bases. This CDR3 is 16 amino acids long. The germline V gene has CDR1 SGHNT and CDR2 YYREEE (reference sequence). With V trimmed by 4 bases and J by 5 bases, 14 bases remained unmatched. Written as DNA, the CDR3 is TGTGCCAGCAGCCCCGGGGGGGCGGGAGCGGGGGACGAGCAGTACTTC. Protein sequence: CASSPGGAGAGDEQYF.

This clone has only one observation. This chain connects TRBV19 to TRBJ1-5; unclear D gene. The V end was cut by 3 bases, the J end by 3 bases, with 15 bases between. The CDR3 consists of 16 residues. From germline, CDR1 is LNHDA and CDR2 SQIVND (reference sequence). For the CDR3, the DNA is TGTGCCAGTAGTATGGCCCGGACGGAGTACAATCAGCCCCAGCATTTT. Its translation: CASSMARTEYNQPQHF.

To note about this clone: One end of the junction fails to match germline, which may point to a read error. This rearrangement joins TRBV7-7 to TRBJ2-1, with 11 bases identical to TRBD2. This CDR3 is 14 amino acids long. CDR1 SSHAT and CDR2 FNYEAQ come from the germline V gene (reference sequence). The CDR3 protein is CASSPGTSGEGQFF. The CDR3 DNA reads as TGTGCTAGCAGCCCCGGGACTAGCGGAGAGGGGCAGTTCTTC.

The V call is TRBV28, the J call TRBJ1-5, with 9 bases that match TRBD1. Per the germline V gene, CDR1 is MDHEN and CDR2 is SYDVKM. The CDR3 spans 15 residues. V was clipped by 6 bases and J by 3 bases; unmatched bases: 6. The CDR3 region is CASRTGTGTNQPQHF. The CDR3 bases are TGTGCCAGCAGGACCGGGACAGGGACCAATCAGCCCCAGCATTTT.

The chain couples TRBV7-8 to TRBJ1-1; TRBD1 might be the D (5 bases). Deletions cut 0 bases from V and 4 bases from J, with 12 bases between. The germline V gene has CDR1 SGHVS and CDR2 FQNEAQ. This CDR3 spans 15 amino acids. CDR3 DNA sequence: TGTGCCAGCAGCTTAGCGGGGGGGTTGGGCACTGAAGCTTTCTTT. Protein product: CASSLAGGLGTEAFF.

This clone was counted between two and nine times. This chain links TRBV27 with TRBJ1-5; D unclear. The CDR3 has 14 amino acids. Trimming pared 4 bases from V and 0 bases from J, leaving 7 bases between. The V gene's germline CDR1 is MNHEY and CDR2 SMNVEV (reference sequence). The CDR3 spells CASSSGLSNQPQHF. The CDR3 DNA follows: TGTGCCAGCAGTTCGGGTCTTAGCAATCAGCCCCAGCATTTT.

This chain links TRBV6-6 with TRBJ2-5; a weak D match, TRBD1 (6 bases). CDR3 size: 15 residues. CDR1 and CDR2 from the germline V gene are MNHNY and SVGAGI (reference sequence). V dropped 2 bases and J dropped 5 bases, with 15 bases sitting between them. The CDR3 loop is CASSYRGTPRETQYF. The CDR3 DNA reads as TGTGCCAGCAGTTACAGGGGGACCCCTAGGGAGACCCAGTACTTC.

J is TRBJ1-4 and V is TRBV7-6; D unresolved. The CDR3 covers 13 residues. The germline gives CDR1 SGHVS, CDR2 FNYEAQ. V lost 1 base and J 11 bases, leaving 11 bases between the germline ends. The CDR3 DNA is TGTGCCAGCAGCTTAGGGAGTCCTGGGAAACTGTTTTTT. Amino acid sequence: CASSLGSPGKLFF.

The rearrangement uses TRBV30 and TRBJ2-3; D possibly corresponds to TRBD2 (6 bases). Trimming took off 7 bases at V and 3 bases at J, with 14 bases between the two ends. The CDR3 is 13 residues long. Germline V gives CDR1 GTSNPN, CDR2 SVGIG (reference sequence). The chain's CDR3 is CASSLGRTDTQYF. The CDR3 DNA follows: TGTGCCTCCTCTCTGGGGAGGACAGATACGCAGTATTTT. Drawing the rest from reference TRBV30 and TRBJ2-3, the complete variable domain is SQTIHQWPATLVQPVGSPLSLECTVEGTSNPNLYWYRQAAGRGLQLLFYSVGIGQISSEVPQNLSASRPQDRQFILSSKKLLLSDSGFYLCASSLGRTDTQYFGPGTRLTVL.

The chain links TRBV2 to TRBJ1-2; D remains ambiguous. The CDR3 length is 16 residues. In germline, CDR1 is SNHLY, CDR2 FYNNEI. V was trimmed by 1 base and J by 4 bases, leaving 16 bases between them. The CDR3 sequence: CASSEGLAGSSYGYTF. As DNA, the CDR3 is TGTGCCAGCAGTGAAGGCCTAGCTGGGAGTAGCTATGGCTACACCTTC.

The genes are TRBV6-5 and TRBJ1-1; unclear D gene. CDR3 length: 15 residues. The V end lost 5 bases, the J end lost 1 base, and 14 bases lay between the germline ends. Germline CDR1 reads MNHEY; CDR2 reads SVGAGI. The CDR3 sequence is CASSRTRAENTEAFF. The CDR3, as DNA: TGTGCCAGCAGTCGAACGAGGGCAGAGAACACTGAAGCTTTCTTT.

In its sample, this clone was seen a few times. The chain links TRBV5-4 to TRBJ1-4; 9 nucleotides line up with TRBD1. This CDR3 is built from 15 residues. Germline V gene sequence: CDR1 SGHNT, CDR2 YYREEE (reference sequence). The ends lost 4 bases at V and 5 bases at J; junction bases unmatched: 6. The chain's CDR3 is CASSVNRGLNEKLFF. CDR3 nucleotide sequence: TGTGCCAGCAGCGTAAACAGGGGGCTAAATGAAAAACTGTTTTTT. The complete variable domain, with remaining parts taken from reference TRBV5-4 and TRBJ1-4, reads ETGVTQSPTHLIKTRGQQVTLRCSSQSGHNTVSWYQQALGQGPQFIFQYYREEENGRGNFPPRFSGLQFPNYSSELNVNALELDDSALYLCASSVNRGLNEKLFFGSGTQLSVL.

The V gene is TRBV15, the J gene TRBJ2-6; D is perhaps TRBD1 or TRBD2 (5 bases each). V dropped 4 bases and J dropped 6 bases, with 19 bases sitting between them. This CDR3 region has 17 residues. Germline assignment: CDR1 LNHNV and CDR2 YYDKDF (reference sequence). In DNA form, the CDR3 reads TGTGCCACCAGCACCACCACGGGGACGGAGACGGCCAACGTCCTGACTTTC. Residues: CATSTTTGTETANVLTF.

This clone was observed a single time. This chain connects TRBV7-2 to TRBJ2-2, with a possible D match to TRBD2 (6 bases). V lost 6 bases and J 2 bases, leaving 16 bases between the germline ends. CDR3 size: 16 residues. The germline CDR1 and CDR2 sequences are SGHTA and FQGNSA. The CDR3 DNA follows: TGTGCCAGCAGACCTCCGACTAGTCTAAACACCGGGGAGCTGTTTTTT. Translated: CASRPPTSLNTGELFF. Full variable domain (rest looked up from reference TRBV7-2 and TRBJ2-2): GAGVSQSPSNKVTEKGKDVELRCDPISGHTALYWYRQSLGQGLEFLIYFQGNSAPDKSGLPSDRFSAERTGGSVSTLTIQRTQQEDSAVYLCASRPPTSLNTGELFFGEGSRLTVL.

The rearrangement links TRBV21-1 to TRBJ2-7; TRBD1 reflects the table's D call only, with no check against the DNA. TRBV21-1 counts as a pseudogene. There are 16 residues in the CDR3. This CDR3 is CASSKEGRQGDCEQYF. The CDR3 DNA reads as TGTGCCAGCAGCAAAGAGGGGAGACAGGGAGATTGCGAGCAGTACTTC.

The V gene is TRBV7-9, the J gene TRBJ2-1; 9 bases are shared with TRBD1. Germline V gives CDR1 SEHNR, CDR2 FQNEAQ (reference sequence). The J segment lost 6 bases and the V segment lost 1 base, leaving 4 bases of the junction unmatched. CDR3 size: 15 residues. CDR3 sequence reads: CASSLGDRDSNEQFF. The CDR3 DNA sequence: TGTGCCAGCAGCTTAGGGGACAGGGACAGCAATGAGCAGTTCTTC.

In its sample, this clone was seen a few times. The V and J genes are TRBV2 and TRBJ2-5, with 9 bases matching TRBD2. After removal of 10 bases from V and 1 base from J, the junction contained 10 bases not matched to a gene. The CDR3 consists of 15 residues. The germline gives CDR1 SNHLY, CDR2 FYNNEI. The CDR3 reads CATSSLTSGQETQYF. CDR3 in DNA: TGTGCCACTAGTTCCCTGACTAGCGGCCAAGAGACCCAGTACTTC.

Judged by abundance, this clone is medium-sized. The J gene is TRBJ2-2, the V gene TRBV6-5, with D perhaps TRBD1 (5 bases). CDR3 length equals 15 residues. Deletions cut 2 bases from V and 2 bases from J, with 9 bases between. CDR1 MNHEY and CDR2 SVGAGI come from the germline V gene. Here the CDR3 DNA reads TGTGCCAGCAGTTACGCGACAGCAAACACCGGGGAGCTGTTTTTT. Its protein product is CASSYATANTGELFF.

V gene TRBV19 combines with J gene TRBJ2-6, with D tentatively TRBD2 (6 bases). Germline CDR1 LNHDA, CDR2 SQIVND (reference sequence). V was trimmed by 4 bases and J by 0 bases, leaving 13 bases between them. The CDR3 runs 17 residues. The CDR3 spells CASSTAGLNSGANVLTF. The CDR3 DNA is TGTGCCAGTAGTACCGCGGGACTCAACTCTGGGGCCAACGTCCTGACTTTC.

The chain employs TRBV6-1 and TRBJ2-1; 10 positions agree with TRBD2. Germline CDR1 MNHNS, CDR2 SASEGT. The CDR3 runs to 15 residues. Trimming took 2 bases from V and 9 from J; bases not matched to a gene: 7. The CDR3 sequence is CASSERGSGRSEQFF. The CDR3 DNA follows: TGTGCCAGCAGTGAAAGGGGTAGCGGGAGGTCTGAGCAGTTCTTC.

A single count supports this clone. The chain carries TRBV18 and TRBJ1-2; D remains ambiguous. V was clipped by 2 bases and J by 6 bases, with 10 bases between them. Germline V gene lookup returns CDR1 KGHSH and CDR2 LQKENI. The CDR3 runs to 13 residues. DNA of the CDR3: TGTGCCAGCTCACCATATAACACAGATGGCTACACCTTC. Translation: CASSPYNTDGYTF. The variable domain in full, with the rest retrieved from reference TRBV18 and TRBJ1-2, is NAGVMQNPRHLVRRRGQEARLRCSPMKGHSHVYWYRQLPEEGLKFMVYLQKENIIDESGMPKERFSAEFPKEGPSILRIQQVVRGDSAAYFCASSPYNTDGYTFGSGTRLTVV.

The chain recombines TRBV5-1 with TRBJ2-2, with a weak D call TRBD2 (7 bases). V was shortened by 4 bases and J by 9 bases, with 19 bases between the two germline ends. The V gene's germline CDR1 is SGHRS and CDR2 YFSETQ. The CDR3 is 15 residues long. The CDR3 loop reads CASSRGGGPSRELFF. DNA for the CDR3: TGCGCCAGCAGCCGAGGGGGGGGCCCCTCCAGGGAGCTGTTTTTT.

The chain links TRBV13 to TRBJ2-3; 7 bases are shared with TRBD2. V lost 2 bases, J lost 0 bases, and 20 bases stayed unmatched. The V gene's germline CDR1 is PRHDT and CDR2 FYEKMQ (reference sequence). The CDR3 consists of 21 residues. The CDR3 nucleotides read TGTGCCAGCAGCTTACGTTTCCGGCGGGAGAGGGGTGTTGTTAGCACAGATACGCAGTATTTT. The encoded protein is CASSLRFRRERGVVSTDTQYF.

This sequence joins TRBV11-3 and TRBJ2-1, with D unresolved. The germline V gene encodes CDR1 SGHNT and CDR2 YENEEA. The CDR3 covers 14 residues. Between the trimmed V and J ends, which lost 0 bases and 4 bases, there was a span of 7 bases. The CDR3 DNA is TGTGCCAGCAGCTTAGATTCAGGTTACAATGAGCAGTTCTTC. It is translated as CASSLDSGYNEQFF.